This T cell receptor beta chain derives from a study of PD-1 blockade in classical Hodgkin lymphoma. Time point reported: cycle 4 day 1 (C4D1), after 6 weeks of nivolumab. All the patients suffered relapse after autologous stem cell transplantation, and brentuximab vedotin exposure differed. Trimming left V 3 bases short and J 5 bases short, with 11 bases between. The CDR3 spans 14 residues. Germline V gene sequence: CDR1 SGHTA, CDR2 FQGNSA. Libraries were prepared by immunoSEQ multiplex PCR; TCRdb keeps only in-frame clonotypes and omits some of them. The sample contains 90,000 or so clones, more than 70% of which appear only once. This clone was detected only once.

This specimen consisted of peripheral blood mononuclear cells (PBMCs), obtained before the fourth cycle of nivolumab. This chain uses TRBV7-2 with TRBJ1-5, with D possibly being TRBD1 (6 bases). This TCR derives from a human donor with classical Hodgkin lymphoma. CDR3 loop: CASSFKAGDQPQHF. CDR3 DNA: TGTGCCAGCAGCTTCAAGGCAGGGGATCAGCCCCAGCATTTT.